This T cell receptor beta chain was found in a study of blood T cell repertoires in COVID-19. About the study: COVID-19 samples collected from the United States, Italy and Spain covered acute and convalescent phases. T cells, B-cell-depleted T cells, or PBMCs provided the cDNA or gDNA that served as material.

This clone was counted once. The trim removed 4 bases at V and 5 bases at J, leaving 3 bases unmatched. The CDR3 consists of 13 residues. From germline, CDR1 is LGHDT and CDR2 YNNKEL (reference sequence). The Seattle patients, enrolled during active infection, were followed longitudinally. Per the authors' pipeline: Amplifying reference gene primers gave estimates of nucleated cell counts. Profiled with immunoSEQ multiplex PCR; TCRdb holds only in-frame clones, not every one. V and J calls and clone size come straight from that table; D and trimming were deduced from the DNA. This table has 9,000 to 15,000 clones, around three quarters appearing once.

The chain recombines TRBV3-1 (or the pseudogene TRBV3-2) with TRBJ1-2, with 8 nucleotides matching TRBD1. This receptor was taken from a man in his fifties or sixties with COVID-19, enrolled during active disease. Sequencing was carried out using peripheral blood. The CDR3 nucleotides read TGTGCCAGCAGCCGCGGGACAGGATATGGCTACACCTTC. Translating it yields CASSRGTGYGYTF.